This T cell receptor (beta chain) was identified in a study of CD8 T cells in ankylosing spondylitis. TCRdb passed the 5' RACE reads through MiXCR, listing each CDR3 protein once. This table has around 210,000 distinct CDR3 sequences, around 8% appearing once. Ten or more counts support this clonotype. This CDR3 comprises 15 residues. CDR1 is SGHRS and CDR2 is YFSETQ in the germline V gene. V gave up 1 base and J gave up 1 base, with 8 bases separating them. Sequenced input: blood, either unsorted or a sorted T cell fraction (not recorded which). The chain is built from TRBV5-1 and TRBJ2-2; D is unresolved. The TCR sequence derives from a female donor with ankylosing spondylitis or in good health (not recorded which). The chain's CDR3 is CASSLRQVNTGELFF. As DNA, the CDR3 is TGCGCCAGCAGCTTGAGGCAGGTGAACACCGGGGAGCTGTTTTTT. The full variable domain, with the rest looked up from reference TRBV5-1 and TRBJ2-2, is KAGVTQTPRYLIKTRGQQVTLSCSPISGHRSVSWYQQTPGQGLQFLFEYFSETQRNKGNFPGRFSGRQFSNSRSEMNVSTLELGDSALYLCASSLRQVNTGELFFGEGSRLTVL.